These T cell receptor beta chains were read from a single sample in a study of PD-L1 blockade in urothelial cancer. Assay: immunoSEQ multiplex PCR; the TCRdb copy retains only in-frame clones and omits some. The sample consists of under 100,000 clones, 85% to 90% of them appearing once. The input for sequencing was PBMCs, taken around atezolizumab (anti-PD-L1) treatment. Receptors were obtained from a man aged 55 to 70 with urothelial cancer. The CDR3 runs from the conserved cysteine through the conserved F or W. D genes are given only for firm matches. Expanded clones are given a class, and other clones once, few, many or no size at all.

CDR3 protein	CDR3 DNA	D gene	clone size	CDR3 length	V gene	J gene
CASSLELQETQYF	TGCGCCAGCAGCCTCGAACTTCAAGAGACCCAGTACTTC	.	.	13	TRBV5-1	TRBJ2-5
CASSQGTGGVTEAFF	TGCGCCAGCAGCCAAGGGACAGGGGGTGTCACTGAAGCTTTCTTT	TRBD1	.	15	TRBV4-3	TRBJ1-1
CASSWGQGISEAFF	TGTGCCAGCAGCTGGGGACAGGGTATATCTGAAGCTTTCTTT	TRBD1	.	14	TRBV7-3	TRBJ1-1
CASSSLQGTLEKLFF	TGTGCCAGCAGTTCACTACAGGGGACCCTTGAAAAACTGTTTTTT	TRBD1	.	15	TRBV28	TRBJ1-4
CASSLDRGLEQYF	TGCGCCAGCAGCTTGGACAGGGGGCTGGAGCAGTACTTC	TRBD1	.	13	TRBV5-1	TRBJ2-7
CASSQVLPAGGHNEQFF	TGTGCCAGCAGCCAAGTTCTGCCAGCGGGGGGCCACAATGAGCAGTTCTTC	TRBD2	.	17	TRBV4-2	TRBJ2-1
CASSPDRDYGYTF	TGTGCCAGCAGTCCGGACAGGGACTATGGCTACACCTTC	TRBD1	.	13	TRBV28	TRBJ1-2
CASSLRDRKNNEQFF	TGTGCCAGCAGCCTCCGGGACAGAAAAAACAATGAGCAGTTCTTC	TRBD1	.	15	TRBV7-2	TRBJ2-1
CASSTRTSGSSGELFF	TGTGCCAGCAGTACGAGGACTAGCGGGTCCTCCGGGGAGCTGTTTTTT	TRBD2	.	16	TRBV7-2	TRBJ2-2
CASSSSTGLAGAEDTQYF	TGTGCCAGCAGCTCTAGCACCGGACTAGCGGGGGCTGAAGATACGCAGTATTTT	TRBD2	.	18	TRBV7-9	TRBJ2-3
CASSRTGTGVYEQYF	TGTGCCAGCTCACGTACCGGGACAGGGGTATACGAGCAGTACTTC	TRBD1	.	15	TRBV18	TRBJ2-7
CATSREDSQLGTQYF	TGTGCCACCAGCAGAGAGGACAGCCAGTTGGGCACGCAGTATTTT	.	.	15	TRBV15	TRBJ2-3
CASSVHGGSYEQYF	TGTGCCAGCAGTGTTCACGGTGGCTCCTACGAGCAGTACTTC	.	few	14	TRBV2	TRBJ2-7
CASSSTKGAWIHVLTF	TGTGCCAGCAGTTCTACAAAGGGGGCGTGGATACACGTCCTGACTTTC	TRBD1	.	16	TRBV6-5	TRBJ2-6
CSVEQNEKLFF	TGCAGCGTTGAACAGAATGAAAAACTGTTTTTT	.	once	11	TRBV29-1	TRBJ1-4
CSVEEGLALETQYF	TGCAGCGTTGAAGAAGGACTAGCGTTGGAGACCCAGTACTTC	TRBD2	.	14	TRBV29-1	TRBJ2-5
CASSLPGGDEQFF	TGTGCCAGCAGCTTACCGGGGGGCGATGAGCAGTTCTTC	.	.	13	TRBV5-4	TRBJ2-1
CASRPVATGFGNTIYF	TGTGCCAGCAGACCCGTTGCTACAGGGTTTGGAAACACCATATATTTT	.	few	16	TRBV11-2	TRBJ1-3
CASSFGGRGYTF	TGTGCCAGCAGCTTTGGGGGCCGTGGCTACACCTTC	.	.	12	TRBV7-8	TRBJ1-2
CASSPDRYSYEQYF	TGTGCCAGCAGCCCCGACAGATACTCCTACGAGCAGTACTTC	.	.	14	TRBV7-6	TRBJ2-7
CASERTSSYNEQFF	TGTGCCAGCGAGCGGACCTCCTCCTACAATGAGCAGTTCTTC	.	.	14	TRBV7-9	TRBJ2-1
CASGVHLTGGHEQFF	TGTGCCAGCGGTGTTCATTTAACAGGGGGTCATGAGCAGTTCTTC	TRBD1	.	15	TRBV7-9	TRBJ2-1
CASSPAGDPGSTQYF	TGTGCCAGCTCACCAGCGGGGGACCCCGGGTCGACCCAGTACTTC	TRBD2	.	15	TRBV18	TRBJ2-5
CASSPGPGESNYGYTF	TGTGCCAGCTCACCCGGGCCGGGGGAATCTAACTATGGCTACACCTTC	.	.	16	TRBV18	TRBJ1-2
CATSGGQYQETQYF	TGTGCCACCTCCGGAGGGCAGTACCAAGAGACCCAGTACTTC	.	few	14	TRBV15	TRBJ2-5
CASRQYSGGVEDTQYF	TGTGCCAGCAGGCAATATAGCGGGGGGGTAGAAGATACGCAGTATTTT	TRBD2	.	16	TRBV6-6	TRBJ2-3
CASTPGLAGGTDTQYF	TGTGCCAGTACCCCGGGACTAGCGGGGGGCACAGATACGCAGTATTTT	TRBD2	.	16	TRBV2	TRBJ2-3
CASSLRDTRERSPLHF	TGTGCCAGCAGCCTAAGGGACACCCGGGAACGGTCACCCCTCCACTTT	.	.	16	TRBV5-4	TRBJ1-6
CASSYARQGHTDTQYF	TGTGCCAGCAGTTACGCGAGACAGGGGCACACAGATACGCAGTATTTT	TRBD1	.	16	TRBV6-8	TRBJ2-3
CASPTGAKDQPQHF	TGTGCCAGCCCCACAGGGGCGAAGGATCAGCCCCAGCATTTT	TRBD1	.	14	TRBV5-4	TRBJ1-5
CASSVAPTGSGNTIYF	TGTGCCAGCAGCGTAGCTCCCACAGGGTCCGGAAACACCATATATTTT	.	.	16	TRBV9	TRBJ1-3
CASSLTGFYGYTF	TGTGCCAGCAGCTTGACAGGGTTCTATGGCTACACCTTC	TRBD1	.	13	TRBV11-2	TRBJ1-2
CASSQGQAYNEQFF	TGTGCCAGCAGCCAAGGACAGGCCTACAATGAGCAGTTCTTC	TRBD1	.	14	TRBV6-1	TRBJ2-1
CSVQQETQYF	TGCAGCGTCCAACAAGAGACCCAGTACTTC	.	.	10	TRBV29-1	TRBJ2-5
CSALDFPGQFF	TGCAGTGCCTTAGATTTCCCCGGGCAGTTCTTC	.	.	11	TRBV20-1	TRBJ2-1
CASSLVQGAGYGYTF	TGTGCCAGCAGCCTAGTACAGGGGGCGGGCTATGGCTACACCTTC	TRBD1	.	15	TRBV7-2	TRBJ1-2
CASSLASSSGNTIYF	TGCGCCAGCAGCTTGGCGTCGAGCTCTGGAAACACCATATATTTT	.	.	15	TRBV5-1	TRBJ1-3
CASSGRRFPDITDTQYF	TGTGCCAGCAGCGGAAGACGCTTCCCGGACATCACGGATACGCAGTATTTT	.	.	17	TRBV7-2	TRBJ2-3
CASSGGTDQETQYF	TGTGCCAGCAGCGGCGGGACAGATCAAGAGACCCAGTACTTC	.	.	14	TRBV5-4	TRBJ2-5
CASYTGQGTYEQYF	TGTGCCAGCTACACGGGACAGGGAACCTACGAGCAGTACTTC	TRBD1	.	14	TRBV6-5	TRBJ2-7
CASRPTSNSYNEQFF	TGTGCCAGCAGACCTACTAGCAACTCCTACAATGAGCAGTTCTTC	.	.	15	TRBV7-8	TRBJ2-1
CASSLGASGYNEQFF	TGCGCCAGCAGCTTGGGAGCGAGCGGTTACAATGAGCAGTTCTTC	.	once	15	TRBV5-1	TRBJ2-1
CASSLVDGGSTDTQYF	TGCGCCAGCAGCTTGGTGGATGGGGGGAGCACAGATACGCAGTATTTT	.	.	16	TRBV5-1	TRBJ2-3
CASSVDTGANYGYTF	TGTGCCAGCAGCGTGGATACGGGAGCTAACTATGGCTACACCTTC	.	few	15	TRBV9	TRBJ1-2
CASSLQGRREQYF	TGCGCCAGCAGCTTACAGGGTCGGCGCGAGCAGTACTTC	.	.	13	TRBV5-1	TRBJ2-7
CASSLADGYTF	TGTGCCAGCAGTTTAGCGGATGGCTACACCTTC	.	.	11	TRBV28	TRBJ1-2
CASSLTLLSGANTGELFF	TGTGCCAGCAGCTTAACCCTCCTTAGCGGCGCGAACACCGGGGAGCTGTTTTTT	.	.	18	TRBV7-2	TRBJ2-2
CAWSVQGGYEQYF	TGTGCCTGGAGTGTACAGGGGGGGTACGAGCAGTACTTC	.	.	13	TRBV30	TRBJ2-7